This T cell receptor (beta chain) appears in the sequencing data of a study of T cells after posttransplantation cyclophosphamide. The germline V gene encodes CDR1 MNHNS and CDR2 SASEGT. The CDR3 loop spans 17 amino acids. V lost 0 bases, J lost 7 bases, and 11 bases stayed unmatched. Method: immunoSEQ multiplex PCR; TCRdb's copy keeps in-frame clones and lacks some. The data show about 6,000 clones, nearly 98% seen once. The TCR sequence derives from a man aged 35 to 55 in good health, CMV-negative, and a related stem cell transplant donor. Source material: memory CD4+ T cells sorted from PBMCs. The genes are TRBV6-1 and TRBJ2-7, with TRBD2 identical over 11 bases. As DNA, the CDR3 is TGTGCCAGCAGTGAAGCGGTGAGACTAGCGGGACGCAGAGAGCAGTACTTC. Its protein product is CASSEAVRLAGRREQYF.